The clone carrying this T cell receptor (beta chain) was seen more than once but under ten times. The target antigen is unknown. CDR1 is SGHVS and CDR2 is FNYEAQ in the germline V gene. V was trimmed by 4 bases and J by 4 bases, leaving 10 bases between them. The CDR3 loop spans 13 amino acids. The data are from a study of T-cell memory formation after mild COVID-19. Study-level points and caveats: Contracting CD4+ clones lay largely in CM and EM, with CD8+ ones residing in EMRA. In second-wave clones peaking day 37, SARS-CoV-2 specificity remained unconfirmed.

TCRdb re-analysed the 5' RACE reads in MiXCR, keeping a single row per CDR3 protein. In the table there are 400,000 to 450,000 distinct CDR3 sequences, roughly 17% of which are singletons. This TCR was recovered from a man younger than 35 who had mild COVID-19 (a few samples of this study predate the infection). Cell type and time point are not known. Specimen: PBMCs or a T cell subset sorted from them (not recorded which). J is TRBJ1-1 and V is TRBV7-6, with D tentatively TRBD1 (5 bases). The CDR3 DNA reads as TGTGCCAGCAGCTCCTCGGGGGTCACTGAAGCTTTCTTT. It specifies CASSSSGVTEAFF.